The text below deals with one T cell receptor (beta chain). Original processing methods: Amplification of reference gene primers was used by the study to estimate nucleated cell counts. Using immunoSEQ multiplex PCR, the repertoire was profiled, and TCRdb retains in-frame clones only, with some absent. D and trimming were read from the DNA, whereas the V and J calls and clone size are those reported in that table. The sample lists about 250,000 clones, 70% to 90% occurring once. The data are from a study of blood T cell repertoires in COVID-19. Whole-study context: The United States, Italy and Spain provided the acute and convalescent COVID-19 samples. PBMCs, B-cell-depleted T cells, or T cells were the source of the cDNA or gDNA that made up the material.

CDR3 size: 15 residues. Between the trimmed V and J ends, which lost 0 bases and 5 bases, there was a span of 14 bases. Germline values: CDR1 SGHKS, CDR2 YYEKEE (reference sequence). The clonotype comes from a man between 18 and 29 years old with active or convalescent COVID-19. The specimen was peripheral blood. The chain combines TRBV5-5 with TRBJ2-5; TRBD1 is a possible D gene (5 bases). The CDR3 sequence: CASSLGDSFRETQYF. The CDR3 bases are TGTGCCAGCAGCTTGGGAGACAGTTTTAGGGAGACCCAGTACTTC.